This T cell receptor (beta chain) was identified during a study of shared clonotypes between healthy human individuals. Study-level information: The composition of the donors was a couple of women and a few men aged 18 to 49. General observations from the study: In having few donors, the study represented limited genetic and exposure-history diversity.

The assay was immunoSEQ multiplex PCR, and TCRdb's table has in-frame clones only and misses some. Of some 900,000 clones in the sample, around three quarters are singletons; the top ten hold 1.5%. Of note for this clone: Antigen unknown.

The CDR3 has 17 residues. The junction had 8 bases not matched to a gene; V was cut back by 4 bases and J by 5 bases. Germline V gene data show CDR1 as LNHDA and CDR2 as SQIVND (reference sequence). A CD45RA-negative memory subset and a CD45RA+ naive subset were separated from the CD4+ cells. The TCR comes from a man aged 18 to 29 in good health. The sample was memory CD4+ T cells sorted from blood. Described subset: CD45RA-negative fraction. The chain is built from TRBV19 and TRBJ2-2; 12 nucleotides match TRBD2. The CDR3 DNA is TGTGCCAGTAGTAGGCTAGCGGGAGGGCCGTCTACCGGGGAGCTGTTTTTT. Protein: CASSRLAGGPSTGELFF.